One sample yielded the 11 T cell receptor beta chains listed below, sequenced in a study of CD8 T cells in ankylosing spondylitis. TCRdb fed the 5' RACE reads into MiXCR, producing one record per CDR3 protein. The sample has roughly 150,000 distinct CDR3 sequences, 9.8% seen once. Sequenced sample: blood, either unsorted or a sorted T cell fraction (not recorded which). The source is a female donor with ankylosing spondylitis or in good health (not recorded which).

The chain carries TRBV20-1 and TRBJ2-7; maybe TRBD1 (6 bases). V was clipped by 5 bases and J by 7 bases, with 12 bases between them. Germline V gene data show CDR1 as DFQATT and CDR2 as SNEGSKA (reference sequence). This CDR3 has 11 amino acids. CDR3 sequence: CSARQVGEQYF. The CDR3 nucleotides are TGCAGTGCTCGACAGGTGGGGGAGCAGTACTTC.

The V gene is TRBV4-3, the J gene TRBJ1-4, with D uncertain. CDR3 length: 16 amino acids. With 4 bases removed from V and 0 bases from J, the gap between germline ends came to 12 bases. CDR1 and CDR2 (germline): LGHNA, YSLEER. CDR3 bases: TGCGCCAGCAGCCCCAGTGCCGCGGCAACTAATGAAAAACTGTTTTTT. This translates into CASSPSAAATNEKLFF.

The rearrangement joins TRBV9 to TRBJ2-1; no reliable D call. V was clipped by 0 bases and J by 6 bases, with 13 bases between them. Germline CDR1 and CDR2: SGDLS and YYNGEE. The CDR3 has 15 amino acids. The DNA for the CDR3 is TGTGCCAGCAGCGTAGACCCAGACGGGTTCAATGAGCAGTTCTTC. Encoded protein: CASSVDPDGFNEQFF.

This chain joins TRBV27 and TRBJ2-3, with no clear D. The CDR3 is made up of 14 amino acids. CDR1 and CDR2 (germline): MNHEY, SMNVEV (reference sequence). V was shortened by 5 bases and J by 3 bases, with 12 bases between the two germline ends. DNA of the CDR3: TGTGCCAGCAGTCTCAGTACCGGTACAGATACGCAGTATTTT. Amino acids: CASSLSTGTDTQYF.

V is TRBV9 and J is TRBJ1-6; D is uncertain. CDR3 length: 15 residues. CDR1 and CDR2 from the germline V gene are SGDLS and YYNGEE. Trimming shortened V by 2 bases and J by 0 bases, and 6 bases separated the two germline ends. CDR3 region: CASSVGSSYNSPLHF. The CDR3 DNA sequence: TGTGCCAGCAGCGTGGGTAGCTCCTATAATTCACCCCTCCACTTT. The entire variable domain, with the rest obtained from reference TRBV9 and TRBJ1-6, is as follows: DSGVTQTPKHLITATGQRVTLRCSPRSGDLSVYWYQQSLDQGLQFLIQYYNGEERAKGNILERFSAQQFPDLHSELNLSSLELGDSALYFCASSVGSSYNSPLHFGNGTRLTVT.

This clonotype was seen many times. The chain is built from TRBV2 and TRBJ1-1; D is unclear. The CDR3 is 11 amino acids. The V end was cut by 3 bases, the J end by 8 bases, with 7 bases between. CDR1 is SNHLY, CDR2 FYNNEI, per germline. This chain's CDR3 is CASSDRKEAFF. Written as DNA, the CDR3 is TGTGCCAGCAGTGATCGGAAAGAAGCTTTCTTT.

The sample holds a few counts of this clonotype. The genes are TRBV27 and TRBJ2-7; 8 bases are shared with TRBD2. Unmatched junction bases numbered 10, after V lost 5 bases and J lost 7 bases. Germline V CDR1 and CDR2: MNHEY, SMNVEV (reference sequence). There are 14 residues in the CDR3. This CDR3 reads CASSAAGAQGEQYF. The CDR3 DNA is TGTGCCAGCAGTGCAGCGGGAGCCCAGGGGGAGCAGTACTTC.

The genes are TRBV19 and TRBJ2-3; 9 nucleotides match TRBD2. The V gene end was trimmed by 5 bases and the J gene end by 11 bases; junction bases not matched to a gene: 11. This CDR3 has 14 amino acids. Germline loops: CDR1 LNHDA, CDR2 SQIVND (reference sequence). In DNA, the CDR3 is TGTGCCAGTAGTCTTGGGACTAGCTGGAGAATGCAGTATTTT. Translating gives CASSLGTSWRMQYF.

The V call is TRBV12-3 or TRBV12-4, the J call TRBJ2-2, with D perhaps being TRBD1 or TRBD2 (5 bases each). The CDR3 runs 14 residues. Trimming left V 7 bases short and J 3 bases short, with 12 bases between. Here the CDR3 reads CASTRGLDTGELFF. The CDR3 nucleotides are TGTGCCAGCACCCGGGGCTTAGACACCGGGGAGCTGTTTTTT.

In its sample, this clonotype was seen a few times. This chain uses TRBV12-3 or TRBV12-4 with TRBJ1-1; 8 bases align to TRBD1. Trimming removed 5 bases from V and 1 base from J; junction bases left unmatched: 3. CDR3 size: 14 residues. CDR3 amino acids: CASSPGGPNTEAFF. CDR3 bases: TGTGCCAGCAGTCCAGGGGGCCCGAACACTGAAGCTTTCTTT.

This clonotype was counted a few times. V is TRBV10-3 and J is TRBJ2-2, with D possibly matching TRBD2 (5 bases). This CDR3 has 16 residues. In germline, CDR1 is ENHRY, CDR2 SYGVKD. V lost 2 bases and J 1 base, leaving 11 bases between the germline ends. CDR3 amino acids: CAISETASWNTGELFF. The CDR3 region has the DNA TGTGCCATCAGTGAGACGGCTAGCTGGAACACCGGGGAGCTGTTTTTT.